The 25 T cell receptor beta chains reported below all come from one sample, sequenced in a study of blood T cells in healthy people across ages. The use of a sample-barcoded 5' primer and a J-beta primer mix characterized a second PCR of 7 to 11 cycles. One entry per CDR3 protein, called by TCRdb with MiXCR from the 5' RACE reads. The data hold 1 million or so distinct CDR3 sequences, with 45% observed a single time. Material for sequencing was blood. Receptor source: a woman between 55 and 75 years old in good health.

For this clonotype: One base away lies a much larger clone, so this may be a sequencing read error. The rearrangement joins TRBV29-1 to TRBJ2-7; D is possibly TRBD1 (5 bases). CDR1 is SQVTM and CDR2 is ANQGSEA in the germline V gene. There are 11 residues in the CDR3. CDR3 DNA: TGCAGCGTGCGTACAGGTTACGGGCAGTACTTC. This gives the protein CSVRTGYGQYF.

V and J are TRBV10-3 and TRBJ2-5; TRBD2 might be the D (6 bases). Trimming cost V 6 bases and J 5 bases, with 13 bases left between them. Germline CDR1 is ENHRY and CDR2 is SYGVKD. The CDR3 sequence is 13 residues long. The CDR3 here is CAIREREPETQYF. CDR3 DNA sequence: TGTGCCATCAGGGAACGGGAGCCGGAGACCCAGTACTTC.

In its sample, this clonotype was seen a few times. The chain carries TRBV30 and TRBJ1-5, with D possibly matching TRBD1 (5 bases). In germline, CDR1 is GTSNPN, CDR2 SVGIG (reference sequence). This CDR3 has 13 residues. Trimming took 8 bases from V and 0 from J, leaving 11 bases between them. The CDR3, as DNA: TGTGCCCACTCAAGGGGTAGCAATCAGCCCCAGCATTTT. Protein: CAHSRGSNQPQHF.

The V call is TRBV7-6, the J call TRBJ2-5, with a tentative D call TRBD1 (5 bases). The germline V gene encodes CDR1 SGHVS and CDR2 FNYEAQ. The CDR3 runs 15 residues. The germline V and J ends were trimmed by 7 bases and 2 bases, with 17 bases remaining between them. CDR3 sequence (DNA): TGTGCCAGCACCCCGGCGGCCAGGGTTCAAGAGACCCAGTACTTC. It encodes CASTPAARVQETQYF.

The chain employs TRBV20-1 and TRBJ2-1; 7 nucleotides align to TRBD2. This CDR3 is 15 amino acids long. Per the germline V gene, CDR1 is DFQATT and CDR2 is SNEGSKA (reference sequence). J lost 2 bases, V lost 0 bases, and 4 bases had no gene match. The CDR3 sequence is CSARELARPYNEQFF. CDR3 DNA: TGCAGTGCTAGAGAACTAGCGCGCCCCTACAATGAGCAGTTCTTC.

This chain connects TRBV21-1 to TRBJ2-7; the table's D call of TRBD2 was not tested on the DNA. TRBV21-1 is noted as a pseudogene. This CDR3 comprises 17 residues. Written as DNA, the CDR3 is TGTGCCAGCAGCAAAGCCTTTAGCGGGAGCCTTGTATACGAGCAGTACTTC. Its translation: CASSKAFSGSLVYEQYF.

A note on this clonotype: The final CDR3 position lacks the conserved phenylalanine or tryptophan, pointing to a likely read error. The CDR3 sequence is CASSEAGYREQFI. In nucleotides, the CDR3 is TGTGCCAGCAGTGAAGCAGGGTATAGGGAGCAGTTCATC. V is TRBV6-1 and J is TRBJ2-1, with D hard to call. The V end lost 0 bases, the J end lost 10 bases, and 10 bases lay between the germline ends. The length of the CDR3 is 13 residues. Germline V gives CDR1 MNHNS, CDR2 SASEGT.

This clonotype came up a few times. CDR3 loop: CASQPGTGSYEQYF. Written as DNA, the CDR3 is TGTGCCAGCCAACCCGGGACGGGCTCCTACGAGCAGTACTTC. This sequence joins TRBV28 and TRBJ2-4; the D call may be TRBD1 or TRBD2 (5 bases each). The J call may be incorrect, as the DNA end agrees better with TRBJ2-7. The CDR3 has 14 amino acids. CDR1 and CDR2 from the germline V gene are MDHEN and SYDVKM.

This clonotype has ten or more counts. This chain uses TRBV7-7 with TRBJ2-1; 11 bases map to TRBD2. Germline V CDR1 and CDR2: SSHAT, FNYEAQ (reference sequence). The CDR3 totals 14 residues. Germline trimming cut 1 base from V and 7 bases from J; bases unmatched to any gene: 0. Here the CDR3 reads CASSLVAGGNEQFF. CDR3 nucleotides: TGTGCCAGCAGCTTAGTAGCGGGAGGGAATGAGCAGTTCTTC.

At least ten counts were recorded for this clonotype. The chain is built from TRBV9 and TRBJ2-7; the D gene is possibly TRBD1 (5 bases). The V gene lost 5 bases and the J gene lost 3 bases, with 9 bases spanning the gap. This CDR3 contains 12 residues. The germline gives CDR1 SGDLS, CDR2 YYNGEE. The CDR3 DNA is TGTGCCAGCAGTGGCGACAGCTACGAGCAGTACTTC. Its protein product is CASSGDSYEQYF.

The chain uses TRBV7-9 and TRBJ2-7; TRBD1 is a possible D gene (6 bases). The J call is doubtful: the DNA matches TRBJ2-5 better. Per the germline V gene, CDR1 is SEHNR and CDR2 is FQNEAQ (reference sequence). The CDR3 sequence is 13 residues long. The CDR3, as DNA: TGTGCCAGCACCGTACAGGGCTGGGAGACCCAGTACTTC. It codes for CASTVQGWETQYF.

The chain has TRBV27 and TRBJ2-7; D perhaps matches TRBD1 (6 bases). This CDR3 has 15 amino acids. CDR1 and CDR2 from the germline V gene are MNHEY and SMNVEV (reference sequence). Trimming removed 6 bases at V and 1 base at J, with 16 bases between. The CDR3 DNA reads TGTGCCAGCAGCGGCAACCGAGGGGGTTCCTACGAGCAGTACTTC. Protein product: CASSGNRGGSYEQYF.

This clonotype has only a few counts. This sequence joins TRBV5-1 and TRBJ2-7, with a weak D call TRBD2 (5 bases). The germline V gene encodes CDR1 SGHRS and CDR2 YFSETQ. Between the trimmed V and J ends, which lost 2 bases and 3 bases, there was a span of 12 bases. CDR3 size: 14 residues. The CDR3 is CASSLRQEGYEQYF. CDR3 nucleotide sequence: TGCGCCAGCAGCTTACGGCAAGAGGGCTACGAGCAGTACTTC. Full variable domain (remainder filled in from reference TRBV5-1 and TRBJ2-7): KAGVTQTPRYLIKTRGQQVTLSCSPISGHRSVSWYQQTPGQGLQFLFEYFSETQRNKGNFPGRFSGRQFSNSRSEMNVSTLELGDSALYLCASSLRQEGYEQYFGPGTRLTVT.

The chain carries TRBV12-3 or TRBV12-4 and TRBJ1-6, with D maybe TRBD1 (5 bases). This CDR3 is 13 amino acids long. The V end was cut by 8 bases, the J end by 14 bases, with 19 bases between. CDR3 amino acids: CASLARGLSALHF. The DNA for the CDR3 is TGTGCCAGCCTCGCAAGGGGACTTTCGGCCCTCCACTTT.

This clonotype has just a few counts. V gene TRBV4-1 combines with J gene TRBJ2-5, with D unclear. V was shortened by 2 bases and J by 4 bases, with 11 bases between the two germline ends. The CDR3 totals 14 residues. The germline V gene encodes CDR1 MGHRA and CDR2 YSYEKL. The CDR3 here is CASSQTSVGETQYF. CDR3 bases: TGCGCCAGCAGCCAAACAAGTGTGGGAGAGACCCAGTACTTC.

V usage is TRBV7-8 and J usage is TRBJ2-6, with D possibly being TRBD1 or TRBD2 (6 bases each). The CDR3 loop spans 17 amino acids. Trimming took off 7 bases at V and 0 bases at J, with 16 bases between the two ends. CDR1 SGHVS and CDR2 FQNEAQ come from the germline V gene. As DNA, the CDR3 is TGTGCCAGCACCGGGGGCAGGGAGGTCTCTGGGGCCAACGTCCTGACTTTC. This sequence encodes CASTGGREVSGANVLTF. Full variable domain (outside the CDR3, taken from reference TRBV7-8 and TRBJ2-6): GAGVSQSPRYKVAKRGQDVALRCDPISGHVSLFWYQQALGQGPEFLTYFQNEAQLDKSGLPSDRFFAERPEGSVSTLKIQRTQQEDSAVYLCASTGGREVSGANVLTFGAGSRLTVL.

Remarks on this clonotype: The junction and the germline gene differ at one end; a read error may be behind it. The chain links TRBV29-1 to TRBJ1-4, with D possibly being TRBD1 (6 bases). This CDR3 has 16 residues. Germline assignment: CDR1 SQVTM and CDR2 ANQGSEA. CDR3 bases: TGCAACGTTGCCCCCCGCCGTACAGGGCTGGGGGAAAAACTGTTTTTT. Translated, it gives CNVAPRRTGLGEKLFF. The complete variable domain, with remaining parts taken from reference TRBV29-1 and TRBJ1-4, reads SAVISQKPSRDICQRGTSLTIQCQVDSQVTMMFWYRQQPGQSLTLIATANQGSEATYESGFVIDKFPISRPNLTFSTLTVSNMSPEDSSIYLCNVAPRRTGLGEKLFFGSGTQLSVL.

This rearrangement joins TRBV20-1 to TRBJ2-7, with a weak D call TRBD2 (6 bases). Germline V gives CDR1 DFQATT, CDR2 SNEGSKA (reference sequence). V was pared by 6 bases and J by 0 bases, with 15 bases between. The CDR3 contains 14 residues. CDR3 sequence (DNA): TGCAGTGCCCTTGGTAGGAGGGCCTCCTACGAGCAGTACTTC. Translating it yields CSALGRRASYEQYF.

This clonotype was counted only a few times. V gene TRBV7-8 combines with J gene TRBJ2-4; TRBD2 agrees at 14 bases. The junction had 5 bases not matched to a gene; V was cut back by 3 bases and J by 13 bases. CDR1 and CDR2 from the germline V gene are SGHVS and FQNEAQ. There are 14 residues in the CDR3. CDR3 sequence (DNA): TGTGCCAGCAGCTTGCGGACTAGCGGGGGGATGCAGTACTTC. It specifies CASSLRTSGGMQYF.

The rearrangement joins TRBV12-3 or TRBV12-4 to TRBJ2-2; TRBD1 matches 8 bases. The CDR3 is 16 residues long. V shed 5 bases, J shed 4 bases, and the junction held 9 bases outside the gene matches. The CDR3 loop is CASSPGAGGFTGELFF. CDR3 sequence (DNA): TGTGCCAGCAGTCCTGGGGCAGGGGGCTTCACCGGGGAGCTGTTTTTT.

The V gene is TRBV27, the J gene TRBJ2-4, with TRBD1 matching over 11 bases. This CDR3 comprises 15 residues. V lost 3 bases to trimming and J lost 13 bases; unmatched junction nucleotides: 11. Germline lookup yields CDR1 MNHEY and CDR2 SMNVEV (reference sequence). CDR3 amino acids: CASSFQWTGGDEQYF. The CDR3 nucleotides read TGTGCCAGCAGTTTTCAGTGGACAGGGGGCGATGAGCAGTACTTC.

This clonotype was seen only a few times. This chain uses TRBV11-3 with TRBJ2-7, with 10 bases fitting TRBD2. The CDR3 totals 15 residues. Germline V gene sequence: CDR1 SGHNT, CDR2 YENEEA. The trim removed 5 bases at V and 7 bases at J, leaving 11 bases unmatched. The CDR3 loop reads CASSLTSGAYNEQYF. CDR3 bases: TGTGCCAGCAGCCTAACTAGCGGGGCCTACAATGAGCAGTACTTC.

The sample holds many counts of this clonotype. The rearrangement uses TRBV6-2 or TRBV6-3 and TRBJ2-3; TRBD2 aligns across 7 bases. The CDR3 sequence is 15 residues long. Germline CDR1 and CDR2: MNHEY and SVGEGT. The trim removed 4 bases at V and 2 bases at J, leaving 6 bases unmatched. The CDR3 nucleotides are TGTGCCAGCAGTTTACTAGCGACGCACACAGATACGCAGTATTTT. It yields the protein CASSLLATHTDTQYF.

This clonotype showed up many times. J is TRBJ2-5 and V is TRBV12-5; no definite D call. The germline gives CDR1 LGHNT, CDR2 FRNRAP. The CDR3 length is 14 residues. V lost 7 bases and J 0 bases, leaving 12 bases between the germline ends. CDR3 sequence: CASAPQKYQETQYF. The CDR3 region has the DNA TGTGCTAGTGCTCCTCAGAAGTACCAAGAGACCCAGTACTTC.

This CDR3 reads CASKPRGSGANVLTF. The DNA of the CDR3 is TGTGCCAGCAAACCTAGAGGGTCTGGGGCCAACGTCCTGACTTTC. V is TRBV27 and J is TRBJ2-6; tentatively, D is TRBD2 (5 bases). Per germline, CDR1 MNHEY and CDR2 SMNVEV (reference sequence). The CDR3 covers 15 residues. The ends were cut back, 7 bases at V and 1 base at J, with 11 bases in the middle.